The 25 T cell receptor beta chains listed next were all sequenced from one sample in a study of blood T cell repertoires in COVID-19 (dated by TCRdb to the early 2020s). Library creation used the immunoSEQ multiplex PCR assay. TCRdb retrieved this table from immuneACCESS and kept in-frame rearrangements only. Not all clones are present; in checked studies, unresolved V genes account for under half, and no reason is known for the remainder. The sample table records 300,000 to 350,000 clones; roughly 88% of these occur just once. The ten most abundant clones make up about 2% of the sample. The specimen was PBMCs or T cells enriched from blood (not recorded which). The receptor set was obtained from a man between 25 and 39 years old who had recovered from COVID-19.

The CDR3 protein is CASSQFQAISGNTIYF. CDR3 nucleotides: TGTGCCAGCAGCCAATTCCAGGCGATCTCTGGAAACACCATATATTTT. The rearrangement uses TRBV14 and TRBJ1-3, with D unresolved. Germline V gives CDR1 SGHDN, CDR2 FVKESK. V was cut by 2 bases and J by 0 bases, with 11 bases left in between. The CDR3 sequence is 16 residues long.

The chain has TRBV27 and TRBJ2-1, with 9 bases lining up with TRBD2. Germline V gene lookup returns CDR1 MNHEY and CDR2 SMNVEV (reference sequence). The trim removed 2 bases at V and 1 base at J, leaving 0 bases unmatched. The CDR3 is 15 amino acids. CDR3 nucleotides: TGTGCCAGCAGTTTACTAGCGGGGTCCTACAATGAGCAGTTCTTC. It yields the protein CASSLLAGSYNEQFF.

The genes are TRBV25-1 and TRBJ2-1; tentatively, D is TRBD1 (6 bases). V was clipped by 5 bases and J by 10 bases, with 24 bases between them. The length of the CDR3 is 16 residues. Germline V lookup: CDR1 MGHDK, CDR2 SYGVNS. The CDR3 DNA reads TGTGCCAGCAGTACACTGGGGTTGACAGGATACTCGGAGCAGTTCTTC. It codes for CASSTLGLTGYSEQFF.

J is TRBJ2-7 and V is TRBV11-3, with a weak D call TRBD2 (6 bases). Per the germline V gene, CDR1 is SGHNT and CDR2 is YENEEA. V gave up 5 bases and J gave up 5 bases, with 13 bases separating them. The CDR3 has 13 amino acids. The CDR3 is CASSHDWGDEQYF. DNA for the CDR3: TGTGCCAGCAGCCATGACTGGGGGGACGAGCAGTACTTC.

This chain links TRBV5-4 with TRBJ1-2; 8 nucleotides agree with TRBD1. V shed 5 bases, J shed 4 bases, and the junction held 10 bases outside the gene matches. CDR1 SGHNT and CDR2 YYREEE come from the germline V gene (reference sequence). There are 15 residues in the CDR3. The CDR3, as DNA: TGTGCCAGCAGGAAGGACAGGGAGGTGAGCTATGGCTACACCTTC. This encodes CASRKDREVSYGYTF.

Here the CDR3 DNA reads TGTGCCAGCAGTGGACAGGGGTTGGGTTCACCCCTCCACTTT. Translation: CASSGQGLGSPLHF. The rearrangement links TRBV2 to TRBJ1-6; 8 bases agree with TRBD1. Germline loops: CDR1 SNHLY, CDR2 FYNNEI. The J segment lost 9 bases and the V segment lost 4 bases, leaving 5 bases of the junction unmatched. The CDR3 totals 14 residues.

In regard to this clone: In the same sample, other DNA sequences code for this CDR3. The chain joins TRBV27 to TRBJ1-6; D uncertain. Germline loops: CDR1 MNHEY, CDR2 SMNVEV (reference sequence). The germline V and J ends were trimmed by 5 bases and 7 bases, with 9 bases remaining between them. CDR3 size: 13 residues. CDR3: CASSPPGNSPLHF. The CDR3, as DNA: TGTGCCAGCAGTCCACCGGGGAATTCACCCCTCCACTTT.

J is TRBJ2-3 and V is TRBV9, with a possible D match to TRBD2 (5 bases). The CDR3 contains 16 residues. Trimming shortened V by 3 bases and J by 0 bases, and 14 bases separated the two germline ends. Per the germline V gene, CDR1 is SGDLS and CDR2 is YYNGEE. This chain's CDR3 is CASSEAPSLSTDTQYF. The CDR3 DNA is TGTGCCAGCAGCGAAGCCCCTAGCCTTAGCACAGATACGCAGTATTTT.

The chain recombines TRBV5-4 with TRBJ1-2, with TRBD1 as a possible D gene (6 bases). Germline V gives CDR1 SGHNT, CDR2 YYREEE (reference sequence). The CDR3 totals 14 residues. With 5 bases removed from V and 2 bases from J, the gap between germline ends came to 13 bases. CDR3 amino acids: CASREQGTNYGYTF. CDR3 DNA: TGTGCCAGCAGGGAACAGGGTACCAACTATGGCTACACCTTC.

J is TRBJ1-1 and V is TRBV7-9, with D uncertain. V lost 4 bases to trimming and J lost 6 bases, with 18 bases between them. The CDR3 consists of 15 residues. Germline CDR1 SEHNR, CDR2 FQNEAQ (reference sequence). CDR3 coding DNA: TGTGCCAGCAGCTCAGAAGACACCTACGGGGCTGAAGCTTTCTTT. It is translated as CASSSEDTYGAEAFF.

This chain joins TRBV7-8 and TRBJ2-3; TRBD2 matches 11 bases. Germline-derived CDR1 and CDR2 are SGHVS and FQNEAQ. V shed 5 bases, J shed 0 bases, and the junction held 10 bases outside the gene matches. This CDR3 is 18 amino acids long. CDR3 in amino acids: CASSPVLAGGTSTDTQYF. The CDR3 nucleotides are TGTGCCAGCAGCCCTGTGCTAGCGGGGGGAACTAGCACAGATACGCAGTATTTT.

As DNA, the CDR3 is TGTGCCAGCAGCCAAACAGGGGTGAACAATGAGCAGTTCTTC. It encodes CASSQTGVNNEQFF. The V and J genes are TRBV5-4 and TRBJ2-1; 7 bases line up with TRBD1. Losses at the gene ends were 4 bases for V and 5 bases for J; bases not matched to a gene: 6. Looked up from germline, CDR1 is SGHNT and CDR2 is YYREEE (reference sequence). The CDR3 has 14 amino acids.

For the CDR3, the DNA is TGCGCCAGCGGGGGACTAGCGGGAGAAGAGACCCAGTACTTC. Its protein is CASGGLAGEETQYF. V and J are TRBV5-1 and TRBJ2-5; 14 bases fit TRBD2. The germline V gene has CDR1 SGHRS and CDR2 YFSETQ. The CDR3 has 14 amino acids. Trimming took 7 bases from V and 3 from J; bases not matched to a gene: 2.

The chain is built from TRBV2 and TRBJ1-2, with 12 bases fitting TRBD1. The CDR3 is made up of 15 amino acids. Germline-derived CDR1 and CDR2 are SNHLY and FYNNEI. With 4 bases clipped from V and 7 bases from J, the junction kept 7 bases outside the gene matches. The CDR3 protein is CASSVKGQGATGYTF. Written as DNA, the CDR3 is TGTGCCAGCAGTGTGAAGGGACAGGGGGCGACTGGCTACACCTTC.

The chain uses TRBV5-1 and TRBJ2-1; weak D call: TRBD1 (7 bases). Germline loops: CDR1 SGHRS, CDR2 YFSETQ. Deletions cut 3 bases from V and 9 bases from J, with 22 bases between. CDR3 length: 16 amino acids. CDR3 bases: TGCGCCAGCAGCTCAGGGGGGACTTCGGGGCCTCTTGAGCAGTTCTTC. It is translated as CASSSGGTSGPLEQFF.

The chain is built from TRBV7-2 and TRBJ1-1; D remains ambiguous. Trimming cost V 0 bases and J 10 bases, with 9 bases left between them. Germline V gene sequence: CDR1 SGHTA, CDR2 FQGNSA. This CDR3 comprises 12 residues. Written as DNA, the CDR3 is TGTGCCAGCAGCTTAGCGCTCCCGGGAGCTTTCTTT. Its protein product is CASSLALPGAFF.

This chain joins TRBV19 and TRBJ1-5; D is ambiguous. The germline V gene has CDR1 LNHDA and CDR2 SQIVND (reference sequence). V lost 3 bases and J lost 0, with 6 bases in between. The CDR3 spans 14 residues. The CDR3 DNA follows: TGTGCCAGTAGTATTAGAGATAGCAATCAGCCCCAGCATTTT. This encodes CASSIRDSNQPQHF.

J is TRBJ1-2 and V is TRBV29-1; no definite D call. There are 12 residues in the CDR3. Trimming pared 4 bases from V and 7 bases from J, leaving 13 bases between. CDR1 is SQVTM, CDR2 ANQGSEA, per germline. CDR3 bases: TGCAGCGTTGCACTCGAGGAAACTGGCTACACCTTC. It codes for CSVALEETGYTF. Based on the CDR3 plus reference TRBV29-1 and TRBJ1-2, the full variable domain is SAVISQKPSRDICQRGTSLTIQCQVDSQVTMMFWYRQQPGQSLTLIATANQGSEATYESGFVIDKFPISRPNLTFSTLTVSNMSPEDSSIYLCSVALEETGYTFGSGTRLTVV.

J is TRBJ1-5 and V is TRBV30; 9 bases fit TRBD1. V shed 2 bases and J 4 bases; nucleotides not matched to a gene: 6. From germline, CDR1 is GTSNPN and CDR2 SVGIG (reference sequence). The CDR3 runs 15 residues. The CDR3 is CAWSLLGTGNQPQHF. As DNA, the CDR3 is TGTGCCTGGAGTCTCCTAGGGACAGGGAATCAGCCCCAGCATTTT.

The chain combines TRBV11-2 with TRBJ2-5; TRBD2 aligns across 14 bases. Germline trimming cut 4 bases from V and 4 bases from J; bases unmatched to any gene: 5. Germline values: CDR1 SGHAT, CDR2 FQNNGV. This CDR3 is 16 amino acids long. CDR3 in amino acids: CASSSRLAGGRETQYF. The DNA for the CDR3 is TGTGCCAGCAGCTCCCGACTAGCGGGGGGGCGAGAGACCCAGTACTTC. Full variable domain (rest looked up from reference TRBV11-2 and TRBJ2-5): EAGVAQSPRYKIIEKRQSVAFWCNPISGHATLYWYQQILGQGPKLLIQFQNNGVVDDSQLPKDRFSAERLKGVDSTLKIQPAKLEDSAVYLCASSSRLAGGRETQYFGPGTRLLVL.

This clone was recorded at least ten times. This sequence joins TRBV5-4 and TRBJ1-2, with D possibly matching TRBD1 (6 bases). CDR3 length equals 13 residues. The V end was cut by 1 base, the J end by 5 bases, with 9 bases between. The germline CDR1 and CDR2 sequences are SGHNT and YYREEE (reference sequence). CDR3 DNA sequence: TGTGCCAGCAGCTTGTTTCAGGGGTATGGCTACACCTTC. Amino acids: CASSLFQGYGYTF.

The chain couples TRBV6-5 to TRBJ1-3, with 8 bases fitting TRBD1. The CDR3 extends over 13 amino acids. Germline V gene sequence: CDR1 MNHEY, CDR2 SVGAGI. The ends lost 8 bases at V and 2 bases at J; junction bases unmatched: 2. CDR3 bases: TGTGCCAGCGAGGACAGGGCTGGAAACACCATATATTTT. Protein sequence: CASEDRAGNTIYF.

The rearrangement joins TRBV2 to TRBJ2-3; D call uncertain. Germline V gene lookup returns CDR1 SNHLY and CDR2 FYNNEI. The CDR3 loop spans 15 amino acids. Trimming left V 5 bases short and J 2 bases short, with 14 bases between. The CDR3 nucleotides are TGTGCCAGCAGTTACGACTCGAAAATCACAGATACGCAGTATTTT. Translation: CASSYDSKITDTQYF.

The genes are TRBV7-2 and TRBJ2-5, with D perhaps TRBD1 (6 bases). There are 16 residues in the CDR3. Per germline, CDR1 SGHTA and CDR2 FQGNSA. V lost 5 bases, J lost 9 bases, and 25 bases lay in between. CDR3 coding DNA: TGTGCCAGCAGCCCAGGGGCGGAGGTTGCGCTCCATTCCCAGTACTTC. Amino acids: CASSPGAEVALHSQYF.

V is TRBV11-1 and J is TRBJ2-1; TRBD2 might be the D (5 bases). Trimming took 1 base from V and 7 from J, leaving 11 bases between them. CDR1 SGHAT and CDR2 FQDESV come from the germline V gene (reference sequence). The CDR3 has 14 residues. As DNA, the CDR3 is TGTGCCAGCAGCTTAGTGGTTCGGGGAAATGAGCAGTTCTTC. Its protein product is CASSLVVRGNEQFF. The full variable domain, rest sourced from reference TRBV11-1 and TRBJ2-1, is EAEVAQSPRYKITEKSQAVAFWCDPISGHATLYWYRQILGQGPELLVQFQDESVVDDSQLPKDRFSAERLKGVDSTLKIQPAELGDSAMYLCASSLVVRGNEQFFGPGTRLTVL.